Listed here are 5 T cell receptor beta chains from one sample, sequenced in a study of blood T cell repertoires in COVID-19 (dated by TCRdb to 2018 to 2021). Receptor libraries were prepared by the immunoSEQ multiplex PCR assay. Drawn from immuneACCESS, this table holds only the in-frame rearrangements with V and J called that TCRdb kept. Clones are partly lost; checked studies trace under half to an unresolved V gene and leave the rest unexplained. The sample table lists roughly 300,000 clones, approximately 91% of them with a count of one. The ten top clones hold approximately 2.4% of the sample. The sequencing input was PBMCs or T cells enriched from blood (not recorded which). These receptors were obtained from a woman aged 40 to 50 with acute COVID-19.

V gene TRBV28 combines with J gene TRBJ1-5, with D possibly matching TRBD1 (5 bases). CDR3 size: 14 residues. Germline values: CDR1 MDHEN, CDR2 SYDVKM. The V end lost 1 base, the J end lost 11 bases, and 15 bases lay between the germline ends. The CDR3, as DNA: TGTGCCAGCAGTTTATCGACAGTGGTGGTGGCCCAGCATTTT. This encodes CASSLSTVVVAQHF. Complete variable domain (other parts from reference TRBV28 and TRBJ1-5): DVKVTQSSRYLVKRTGEKVFLECVQDMDHENMFWYRQDPGLGLRLIYFSYDVKMKEKGDIPEGYSVSREKKERFSLILESASTNQTSMYLCASSLSTVVVAQHFGDGTRLSIL.

The chain couples TRBV30 to TRBJ1-1, with D unclear. This CDR3 comprises 14 residues. The germline CDR1 and CDR2 sequences are GTSNPN and SVGIG (reference sequence). V was clipped by 4 bases and J by 0 bases, with 12 bases between them. The CDR3 nucleotides are TGTGCCTGGACCCGAGGAGTTTTGAACACTGAAGCTTTCTTT. This encodes CAWTRGVLNTEAFF.

V usage is TRBV28 and J usage is TRBJ2-5, with D tentatively TRBD1 (6 bases). Per germline, CDR1 MDHEN and CDR2 SYDVKM. CDR3 length equals 14 residues. The V and J ends lost 2 bases and 5 bases respectively, with 12 bases between them. The CDR3, as DNA: TGTGCCAGCAGTTTAGTGGGGGCCGGGGAGACCCAGTACTTC. It is translated as CASSLVGAGETQYF.

The V gene is TRBV3-1 (or the pseudogene TRBV3-2), the J gene TRBJ2-5; TRBD1 might be the D (6 bases). The CDR3 consists of 15 residues. Between the trimmed V and J ends, which lost 2 bases and 1 base, there was a span of 11 bases. Germline CDR1 reads LGHDT; CDR2 reads YNNKEL (reference sequence). The CDR3 region is CASSQNRVSQETQYF. CDR3 in DNA: TGTGCCAGCAGCCAAAACAGGGTCTCCCAAGAGACCCAGTACTTC.

V usage is TRBV12-3 or TRBV12-4 and J usage is TRBJ2-7, with 7 bases aligning to TRBD1. This CDR3 contains 13 residues. V trimming: 7 bases; J trimming: 5 bases; junction bases outside the gene matches: 8. This CDR3 is CASTPQGWDEQYF. Written as DNA, the CDR3 is TGTGCCAGCACCCCACAGGGGTGGGACGAGCAGTACTTC.